The sequence of this T cell receptor (beta chain) was determined in a study of blood T cell repertoires in COVID-19. Across the study: Acute and convalescent COVID-19 specimens originated in the United States, Italy and Spain. Sources were T cells, B-cell-depleted T cells, or PBMCs; the material itself was cDNA or gDNA.

Original processing notes: The authors estimated nucleated cell counts from reference gene primer amplification. Here immunoSEQ multiplex PCR was the method, and the copy in TCRdb shows in-frame clones only, minus some. The V and J calls and clone size come from that table; D and trimming were worked out from the DNA. The sample records about 140,000 clones, roughly four fifths being singletons. The CDR3 runs to 13 residues. The germline V gene encodes CDR1 PRHDT and CDR2 FYEKMQ (reference sequence). V was pared by 0 bases and J by 5 bases, with 4 bases between. The J gene is TRBJ2-2, the V gene TRBV13, with D unresolved. The sequenced sample was peripheral blood. The receptor's source is an elderly woman with active or convalescent COVID-19. The DNA of the CDR3 is TGTGCCAGCAGCTTAGGGTCAACCGGGGAGCTGTTTTTT. Amino acids: CASSLGSTGELFF.